A single count supports the clone carrying this TCR beta chain. Antigen specificity is unknown. This entry comes from a study of shared clonotypes between healthy human individuals. The study, taken as a whole, reports: Against clonotypes common to all four donors, non-shared ones had lower generation probabilities.

Generated by immunoSEQ multiplex PCR, the TCRdb table keeps only in-frame clones and is missing some. The sample carries around 2.1 million clones, under 95% recorded once. V was shortened by 6 bases and J by 1 base, with 16 bases between the two germline ends. Looked up from germline, CDR1 is MNHEY and CDR2 is SMNVEV (reference sequence). This CDR3 region has 15 residues. The naive CD8 fraction comprised CD45RO-negative cells positively selected for CCR7 and excluded terminally differentiated effector memory CD45RA+ cells. The sequenced material came from naive CD8+ T cells from PBMCs. The TCR originated in a man aged 18 to 30 in good health. Some clones in this sample may be carry-over from other donors' samples. The rearrangement uses TRBV27 and TRBJ2-7, with D possibly TRBD1 on 6 matching bases. The CDR3 here is CASRPPDRPSYEQYF. The CDR3 nucleotides are TGTGCCAGCAGACCTCCTGACAGGCCTTCCTACGAGCAGTACTTC.